A selection of T cell receptor beta chains follows, all from one sample in a study of identical twins. From the 5' RACE reads, TCRdb called clonotypes with MiXCR, one entry per CDR3 protein. The sample lists just under 650,000 distinct CDR3 sequences; 7.1% were seen once. The sample was also linked to a second study, of yellow fever vaccine responses in identical twins.

The sequenced material came from PBMCs. These receptors all come from a woman in her late teens or twenties in good health. The CDR3 runs from the conserved cysteine through the conserved F or W. Fields, in order: D gene, J gene, V gene, clone size, CDR3 DNA, CDR3 protein. The D gene is left open where the match is weak. Expanded clones get a size class; other rows say once, few or many, or leave the size out.

D: .; J: TRBJ1-2; V: TRBV20-1; size: few; DNA: TGCAGTGCTAGAGCTGCAGGGTGGAACTATGGCTACACCTTC; CDR3: CSARAAGWNYGYTF
D: .; J: TRBJ1-5; V: TRBV4-1; size: many; DNA: TGCGCCAGCAGCCAATCCGGGACGGTCAATCAGCCCCAGCATTTT; CDR3: CASSQSGTVNQPQHF
D: .; J: TRBJ2-1; V: TRBV9; size: few; DNA: TGTGCCAGCAGCGTAGCCTCTAGGGTCAATGAGCAGTTCTTC; CDR3: CASSVASRVNEQFF
D: .; J: TRBJ1-2; V: TRBV29-1; size: few; DNA: TGCAGCGTTGACAGGGATGGAGCCTATGGCTACACCTTC; CDR3: CSVDRDGAYGYTF
D: TRBD2; J: TRBJ2-1; V: TRBV9; size: few; DNA: TGTGCCAGCAGCGATACCCCTAGCGGAACATACAATGAGCAGTTCTTC; CDR3: CASSDTPSGTYNEQFF
D: .; J: TRBJ2-4; V: TRBV3-1; size: .; DNA: TGTGCCAGCAGCCAAGTTGCTCGCGGGACCGTAGCCAAAAACATTCAGTACTTC; CDR3: CASSQVARGTVAKNIQYF
D: TRBD2; J: TRBJ2-3; V: TRBV18; size: .; DNA: TGTGCCAGCTCACCGCGTGGACTAGCGGAAACAGATACGCAGTATTTT; CDR3: CASSPRGLAETDTQYF
D: .; J: TRBJ2-2; V: TRBV5-1; size: few; DNA: TGCGCCAGCAGCTTGGGATACGGTGTTTCGAACACCGGGGAGCTGTTTTTT; CDR3: CASSLGYGVSNTGELFF
D: .; J: TRBJ2-4; V: TRBV7-8; size: few; DNA: TGTGCCAGCACCCAATTTCGTCCGTTACTAGCCAAAAACATTCAGTACTTC; CDR3: CASTQFRPLLAKNIQYF
D: TRBD1; J: TRBJ2-5; V: TRBV12-3/TRBV12-4; size: .; DNA: TGTGCCAGCAGAAAGGGGACAGGGAACCAAGAGACCCAGTACTTC; CDR3: CASRKGTGNQETQYF
D: .; J: TRBJ2-1; V: TRBV2; size: .; DNA: TGTGCCAGCAGTTCCGAATTAGCGGAGGGGGCATACAATGAGCAGTTCTTC; CDR3: CASSSELAEGAYNEQFF
D: TRBD2; J: TRBJ2-1; V: TRBV12-3/TRBV12-4; size: .; DNA: TGTGCCAGCACCTGGACTAGCGGGGGACTATACAATGAGCAGTTCTTC; CDR3: CASTWTSGGLYNEQFF
D: .; J: TRBJ1-2; V: TRBV10-1; size: many; DNA: TGCGCCAGTTCGGGGACCAACTATGGCTACACCTTC; CDR3: CASSGTNYGYTF
D: .; J: TRBJ2-1; V: TRBV20-1; size: few; DNA: TGCAGTGCCCCGGACTCTAGCTCCTACAATGAGCAGTTCTTC; CDR3: CSAPDSSSYNEQFF
D: .; J: TRBJ1-1; V: TRBV10-2; size: .; DNA: TGCGCCACCCTTGGACAGCTGAACACTGAAGCTTTCTTT; CDR3: CATLGQLNTEAFF
D: .; J: TRBJ1-2; V: TRBV12-3/TRBV12-4; size: many; DNA: TGTGCCAGCATCCTAGGGGGGGCTGGCTATGGCTACACCTTC; CDR3: CASILGGAGYGYTF
D: .; J: TRBJ2-1; V: TRBV5-1; size: many; DNA: TGCGCCAGCCTACAGAACAATGAGCAGTTCTTC; CDR3: CASLQNNEQFF
D: .; J: TRBJ2-7; V: TRBV18; size: few; DNA: TGTGCCAGCTCACCAAGAAGGGCCACCTTGGGGGGGCTGAACGAGCAGTACTTC; CDR3: CASSPRRATLGGLNEQYF
D: TRBD1; J: TRBJ2-7; V: TRBV28; size: few; DNA: TGTGCCAGCAGTCAACCCGGGACAGGGGGGAACGAGCAGTACTTC; CDR3: CASSQPGTGGNEQYF
D: .; J: TRBJ2-1; V: TRBV10-3; size: many; DNA: TGTGCCATCAGTGAGTCGATAGGGTACAATGAGCAGTTCTTC; CDR3: CAISESIGYNEQFF
D: .; J: TRBJ2-3; V: TRBV18; size: .; DNA: TGTGCCAGCTCACAGCCAGATACGCAGTATTTT; CDR3: CASSQPDTQYF
D: .; J: TRBJ2-5; V: TRBV7-9; size: many; DNA: TGTGCCAGCAGCCCGCGGGACCTTCAGTACTTC; CDR3: CASSPRDLQYF